These T cell receptor beta chains were read from a single sample in a study of T cell responses to AZD1222 COVID-19 vaccine. The repertoire was sequenced with immunoSEQ multiplex PCR; TCRdb's copy has only in-frame clones and lacks some. The sample holds about 120,000 clones, more than 85% seen once. Specimen: peripheral blood, collected on day 0 of AZD1222 vaccination. All receptors come from an adult in good health. Each CDR3 is given with its conserved first and last residue. The D gene is left open where the match is weak. Not all rows give a size; the values are once, few, many and, for expanded clones, a class.

d_gene: TRBD1
j_gene: TRBJ2-5
len: 15
abundance: -
v_gene: TRBV7-9
CDR3nt: TGTGCCAGCAGCCAAAAGACAGGGGTCGTGGAGACCCAGTACTTC
CDR3aa: CASSQKTGVVETQYF

d_gene: -
j_gene: TRBJ1-1
len: 14
abundance: -
v_gene: TRBV5-1
CDR3nt: TGCGCCAGCAGCGTGGACAACACGAACACTGAAGCTTTCTTT
CDR3aa: CASSVDNTNTEAFF

d_gene: TRBD2
j_gene: TRBJ2-2
len: 14
abundance: -
v_gene: TRBV28
CDR3nt: TGTGCCAGCAGTTTTCGAGGGAGGGGCGGGGAGCTGTTTTTT
CDR3aa: CASSFRGRGGELFF

d_gene: -
j_gene: TRBJ1-1
len: 16
abundance: -
v_gene: TRBV6-1
CDR3nt: TGTGCCAGCAGTGAAGGTGTGAGGACATCGAACACTGAAGCTTTCTTT
CDR3aa: CASSEGVRTSNTEAFF

d_gene: TRBD2
j_gene: TRBJ2-3
len: 15
abundance: -
v_gene: TRBV7-7
CDR3nt: TGTGCTAGCAGCTTAGGAGGGACTACATCAGATACGCAGTATTTT
CDR3aa: CASSLGGTTSDTQYF

d_gene: -
j_gene: TRBJ1-4
len: 14
abundance: -
v_gene: TRBV5-8
CDR3nt: TGTGCCAGCACCCAGGGGCATGCTAATGAAAAACTGTTTTTT
CDR3aa: CASTQGHANEKLFF

d_gene: -
j_gene: TRBJ1-2
len: 15
abundance: -
v_gene: TRBV6-1
CDR3nt: TGTGCCAGCAGTGAAGCGGGAGGGATGGTGGAGGGCTACACCTTC
CDR3aa: CASSEAGGMVEGYTF

d_gene: -
j_gene: TRBJ1-1
len: 15
abundance: -
v_gene: TRBV15
CDR3nt: TGTGCCACCAGCAGTGAACAGGGTGTTAGTTCTGAAGCTTTCTTT
CDR3aa: CATSSEQGVSSEAFF

d_gene: -
j_gene: TRBJ2-2
len: 13
abundance: -
v_gene: TRBV19
CDR3nt: TGTGCCAGTAGTCCCGGGCTGACGGGGGAGCTGTTTTTT
CDR3aa: CASSPGLTGELFF

d_gene: TRBD1
j_gene: TRBJ2-7
len: 14
abundance: -
v_gene: TRBV7-8
CDR3nt: TGTGCCAGCAGGAAGGACAGGGGTGGTGGCGAGCAGTACTTC
CDR3aa: CASRKDRGGGEQYF

d_gene: TRBD1
j_gene: TRBJ1-1
len: 13
abundance: -
v_gene: TRBV2
CDR3nt: TGTGCCAGCAGTGGGGACAGGGGGCGCGGAGCTTTCTTT
CDR3aa: CASSGDRGRGAFF

d_gene: -
j_gene: TRBJ1-1
len: 14
abundance: -
v_gene: TRBV5-1
CDR3nt: TGCGCCAGCAGCCCCGTCAAGGGTTGGACTGAAGCTTTCTTT
CDR3aa: CASSPVKGWTEAFF

d_gene: TRBD1
j_gene: TRBJ1-1
len: 12
abundance: -
v_gene: TRBV12-3/TRBV12-4
CDR3nt: TGTGCCAGCACCTCGGGCGACAGGGGCGCTTTCTTT
CDR3aa: CASTSGDRGAFF

d_gene: -
j_gene: TRBJ2-1
len: 17
abundance: -
v_gene: TRBV28
CDR3nt: TGTGCCAGCAGTCCCCTTTGGGGCCGGAGCCGCTACAATGAGCAGTTCTTC
CDR3aa: CASSPLWGRSRYNEQFF

d_gene: -
j_gene: TRBJ1-4
len: 14
abundance: -
v_gene: TRBV6-5
CDR3nt: TGTGCCAGCACCGAGGGGGTGGCTAGGGAAAAACTGTTTTTT
CDR3aa: CASTEGVAREKLFF

d_gene: -
j_gene: TRBJ1-2
len: 15
abundance: -
v_gene: TRBV7-8
CDR3nt: TGTGCCAGCAGCTTATTGAGCGGAGCTAACTATGGCTACACCTTC
CDR3aa: CASSLLSGANYGYTF

d_gene: -
j_gene: TRBJ1-4
len: 13
abundance: -
v_gene: TRBV19
CDR3nt: TGTGCCAGTAGTATACCCCTCCAGGGAAAACTGTTTTTT
CDR3aa: CASSIPLQGKLFF

d_gene: -
j_gene: TRBJ2-2
len: 15
abundance: -
v_gene: TRBV30
CDR3nt: TGTGCCTGGAGATTTCCTCGGACGGGAACCGGGGAGCTGTTTTTT
CDR3aa: CAWRFPRTGTGELFF

d_gene: -
j_gene: TRBJ1-2
len: 13
abundance: once
v_gene: TRBV19
CDR3nt: TGTGCCAGTAGTATCGACAAGAACTATGGCTACACCTTC
CDR3aa: CASSIDKNYGYTF

d_gene: -
j_gene: TRBJ1-5
len: 13
abundance: -
v_gene: TRBV18
CDR3nt: TGTGCCAGCTCACGCGGGAAGGGGCAGCCCCAGCATTTT
CDR3aa: CASSRGKGQPQHF

d_gene: TRBD1
j_gene: TRBJ1-3
len: 17
abundance: -
v_gene: TRBV5-1
CDR3nt: TGCGCCAGCAGCATCGAGGGGAACAGGGGTTCCGGAAACACCATATATTTT
CDR3aa: CASSIEGNRGSGNTIYF

d_gene: TRBD2
j_gene: TRBJ2-3
len: 17
abundance: once
v_gene: TRBV18
CDR3nt: TGTGCCAGCTCACCACTTGCGACTAGCGCAAGCACAGATACGCAGTATTTT
CDR3aa: CASSPLATSASTDTQYF

d_gene: TRBD1
j_gene: TRBJ1-1
len: 15
abundance: once
v_gene: TRBV7-2
CDR3nt: TGTGCCAGCAGCTTGCAGGGGGCGAGGAACACTGAAGCTTTCTTT
CDR3aa: CASSLQGARNTEAFF

d_gene: -
j_gene: TRBJ2-7
len: 11
abundance: -
v_gene: TRBV6-5
CDR3nt: TGTGCCAGCCGACACATTTCTGAGCAGTACTTC
CDR3aa: CASRHISEQYF

d_gene: TRBD2
j_gene: TRBJ2-5
len: 18
abundance: -
v_gene: TRBV15
CDR3nt: TGTGCCACCAGCAGAGCCAAAGGACTAGCGGGAGGTGGAGAGACCCAGTACTTC
CDR3aa: CATSRAKGLAGGGETQYF

d_gene: TRBD2
j_gene: TRBJ2-2
len: 16
abundance: -
v_gene: TRBV10-2
CDR3nt: TGCGCCAGCAGATCTTCCGGGACTAGCAACACCGGGGAGCTGTTTTTT
CDR3aa: CASRSSGTSNTGELFF

d_gene: TRBD1
j_gene: TRBJ2-5
len: 13
abundance: -
v_gene: TRBV29-1
CDR3nt: TGCAGCGTTCAAGGACAGGGGACGGAGACCCAGTACTTC
CDR3aa: CSVQGQGTETQYF

d_gene: -
j_gene: TRBJ2-1
len: 11
abundance: once
v_gene: TRBV6-5
CDR3nt: TGTGCCAGCAGTTACCGCAATGAGCAGTTCTTC
CDR3aa: CASSYRNEQFF

d_gene: TRBD1
j_gene: TRBJ1-6
len: 16
abundance: -
v_gene: TRBV3-1/TRBV3-2
CDR3nt: TGTGCCAGCAGCCAAAGGGGGGGACAGGGAGAATCACCCCTCCACTTT
CDR3aa: CASSQRGGQGESPLHF

d_gene: -
j_gene: TRBJ2-3
len: 14
abundance: -
v_gene: TRBV28
CDR3nt: TGTGCCAGCAGTTGGGGGCGACGCACAGATACGCAGTATTTT
CDR3aa: CASSWGRRTDTQYF

d_gene: -
j_gene: TRBJ2-1
len: 15
abundance: -
v_gene: TRBV27
CDR3nt: TGTGCCAGCAGTCCCAATTGGAACCAGAACAATGAGCAGTTCTTC
CDR3aa: CASSPNWNQNNEQFF

d_gene: -
j_gene: TRBJ2-1
len: 14
abundance: -
v_gene: TRBV5-1
CDR3nt: TGCGCCAGCTCAAGCGTAAGCTCCTACAATGAGCAGTTCTTC
CDR3aa: CASSSVSSYNEQFF

d_gene: -
j_gene: TRBJ2-5
len: 13
abundance: -
v_gene: TRBV19
CDR3nt: TGTGCCAGTAGTACAGGACCTCGGGAGACCCAGTACTTC
CDR3aa: CASSTGPRETQYF

d_gene: TRBD2
j_gene: TRBJ2-3
len: 16
abundance: -
v_gene: TRBV11-2
CDR3nt: TGTGCCAGCAGCTTAAGCGGGAGGGCCTACACAGATACGCAGTATTTT
CDR3aa: CASSLSGRAYTDTQYF

d_gene: TRBD1
j_gene: TRBJ1-5
len: 15
abundance: -
v_gene: TRBV27
CDR3nt: TGTGCCAGCAGCCCCAGACAGGGGGTAGATCAGCCCCAGCATTTT
CDR3aa: CASSPRQGVDQPQHF

d_gene: -
j_gene: TRBJ2-1
len: 13
abundance: -
v_gene: TRBV7-3
CDR3nt: TGTGCCAGCAGTCCCAGATCGGGGAGTGAGCAGTTCTTC
CDR3aa: CASSPRSGSEQFF

d_gene: -
j_gene: TRBJ2-7
len: 15
abundance: -
v_gene: TRBV5-4
CDR3nt: TGTGCCAGCAGTTTTCCGGGGCCGAGCTCCTACGAGCAGTACTTC
CDR3aa: CASSFPGPSSYEQYF

d_gene: -
j_gene: TRBJ1-6
len: 13
abundance: -
v_gene: TRBV29-1
CDR3nt: TGCAGCGTTGGTCGGCAGGAAGGCTCACCCCTCCACTTT
CDR3aa: CSVGRQEGSPLHF

d_gene: TRBD1
j_gene: TRBJ1-5
len: 14
abundance: -
v_gene: TRBV10-2
CDR3nt: TGCGCCAGCAGTGTCACAGGGGGCAATCAGCCCCAGCATTTT
CDR3aa: CASSVTGGNQPQHF

d_gene: TRBD2
j_gene: TRBJ2-1
len: 16
abundance: -
v_gene: TRBV4-2
CDR3nt: TGTGCCAGCAGCCAAGCATCTAGCGGGACCTACAATGAGCAGTTCTTC
CDR3aa: CASSQASSGTYNEQFF

d_gene: TRBD1
j_gene: TRBJ2-7
len: 16
abundance: -
v_gene: TRBV7-8
CDR3nt: TGTGCCAGCAGCTTAGCCGGCAGGGGGCGAATTTACGAGCAGTACTTC
CDR3aa: CASSLAGRGRIYEQYF